Included here is one T cell receptor (beta chain) sequence, with context. Clones were read by immunoSEQ multiplex PCR, and TCRdb kept only the in-frame ones, dropping some. This table holds around 81,000 clones, over 70% found once. Trimming stripped 6 bases from V and 4 bases from J, with 9 bases between. There are 12 residues in the CDR3. Germline CDR1 is MNHEY and CDR2 is SVGAGI. The data derive from a study of blood T cell repertoires in COVID-19. Specimen: peripheral blood. The clonotype comes from a human donor in a cohort sampled during active COVID-19. The V gene is TRBV6-5, the J gene TRBJ1-2; D is undetermined. CDR3 sequence reads: CASRGESYGYTF. As DNA, the CDR3 is TGTGCCAGCAGGGGCGAGAGCTATGGCTACACCTTC.